These 8 T cell receptor beta chains were sequenced from one sample in a study of T cells expressing NK-cell markers. TCRdb derives one entry per CDR3 protein from the 5' RACE reads, leaving out DNA. The sample data list 350,000 to 500,000 distinct CDR3 sequences. The specimen was blood T cells: a sorted CD56 or NKG2C T cell subset, CD4+ or CD8+ T cells, or bulk PBMC T cells (not recorded which). The receptors here all came from a woman between 18 and 70 years old in good health.

The chain combines TRBV6-2 or TRBV6-3 with TRBJ2-7; TCRdb's assignment of TRBD1 cannot be checked, as there is no DNA. The germline CDR1 and CDR2 sequences are MNHEY and SVGEGT. The CDR3 sequence is 15 residues long. The CDR3 sequence is CASSYSSSQGYEQYF.

The chain recombines TRBV7-2 with TRBJ2-5; TCRdb calls TRBD1, which cannot be checked without DNA. CDR3 length: 14 residues. CDR1 SGHTA and CDR2 FQGNSA come from the germline V gene. The CDR3 sequence: CASSLGQGIETQYF.

The rearrangement uses TRBV20-1 and TRBJ2-7; TCRdb indicates TRBD1, and absent DNA this call remains unverified. The CDR3 is made up of 14 amino acids. CDR1 and CDR2 (germline): DFQATT, SNEGSKA (reference sequence). CDR3 protein: CSASRVQGTYEQYF.

CDR3 region: CASSDSGNNEQFF. This rearrangement joins TRBV6-4 to TRBJ2-1. CDR3 size: 13 residues. CDR1 MRHNA and CDR2 SNTAGT come from the germline V gene.

The V and J genes are TRBV29-1 and TRBJ1-2; the TCRdb D gene call, TRBD1, has no DNA to confirm it. Germline CDR1 and CDR2: SQVTM and ANQGSEA. The CDR3 is 13 residues long. CDR3 amino acids: CSVEPRGNYGYTF.

V gene TRBV7-3 combines with J gene TRBJ2-1; the TCRdb D gene call, TRBD1, has no DNA to confirm it. This CDR3 region has 16 residues. Germline CDR1 reads SGHTA; CDR2 reads FQGTGA. The CDR3 region is CASSQSGMSSYNEQFF.

The chain combines TRBV5-1 with TRBJ2-5; no DNA is available, so the TRBD2 call from TCRdb remains unchecked. This CDR3 region has 15 residues. The germline V gene encodes CDR1 SGHRS and CDR2 YFSETQ. The CDR3 sequence: CASSFQGGSPETQYF. The whole variable domain, remainder taken from reference TRBV5-1 and TRBJ2-5, is KAGVTQTPRYLIKTRGQQVTLSCSPISGHRSVSWYQQTPGQGLQFLFEYFSETQRNKGNFPGRFSGRQFSNSRSEMNVSTLELGDSALYLCASSFQGGSPETQYFGPGTRLLVL.

The chain employs TRBV12-3 or TRBV12-4 and TRBJ1-1; the TCRdb call, TRBD1, lacks DNA for checking. CDR3 length equals 17 residues. CDR3 residues: CASSPKDGGAEFTEAFF.